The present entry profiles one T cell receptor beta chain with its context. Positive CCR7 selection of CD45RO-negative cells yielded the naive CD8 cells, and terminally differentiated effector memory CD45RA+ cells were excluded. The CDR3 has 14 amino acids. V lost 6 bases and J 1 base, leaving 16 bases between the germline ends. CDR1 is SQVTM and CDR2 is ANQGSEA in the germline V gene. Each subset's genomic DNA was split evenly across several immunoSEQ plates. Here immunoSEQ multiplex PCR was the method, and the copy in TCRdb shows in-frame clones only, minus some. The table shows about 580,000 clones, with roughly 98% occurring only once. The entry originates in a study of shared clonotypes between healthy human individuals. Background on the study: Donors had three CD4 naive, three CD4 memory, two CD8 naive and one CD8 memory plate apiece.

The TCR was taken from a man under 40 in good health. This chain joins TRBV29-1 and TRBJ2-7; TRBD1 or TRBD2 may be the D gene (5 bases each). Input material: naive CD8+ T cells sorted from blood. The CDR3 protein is CSVPGTGNSYEQYF. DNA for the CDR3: TGCAGCGTCCCAGGGACGGGGAATTCCTACGAGCAGTACTTC.